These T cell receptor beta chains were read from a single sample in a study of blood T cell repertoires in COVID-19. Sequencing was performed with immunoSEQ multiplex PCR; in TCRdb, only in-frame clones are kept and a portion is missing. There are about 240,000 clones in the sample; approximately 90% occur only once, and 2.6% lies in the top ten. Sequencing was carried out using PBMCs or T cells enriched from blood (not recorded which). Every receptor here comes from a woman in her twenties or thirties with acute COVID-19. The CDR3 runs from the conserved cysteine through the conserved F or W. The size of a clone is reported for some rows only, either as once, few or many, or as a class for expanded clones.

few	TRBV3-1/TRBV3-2	CASGTPTNEKLFF
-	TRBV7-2	CASSSSSGGSGELFF
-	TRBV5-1	CASSFFPFSLNTDRGQGLDEQYF
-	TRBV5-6	CASSSLGLAGIYEQYF
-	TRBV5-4	CASSDQGNEQFF
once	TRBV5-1	CASSLAGQRLGNTIYF
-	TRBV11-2	CASSPTGSGEEKLFF
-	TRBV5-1	CASSLVGSSYNSPLHF
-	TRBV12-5	CASGLATGPASGYTF
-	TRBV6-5	CASTWTGWASAQYF
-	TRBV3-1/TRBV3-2	CASSQGLAEPYEQYF
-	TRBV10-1	CASRVGFHRSGPGQMIDGNTIYF
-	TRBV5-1	CASSLRGEGGTETQYF
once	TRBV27	CASSPTAMNTEAFF
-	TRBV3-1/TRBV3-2	CASSWAAGGSETQYF
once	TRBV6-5	CASSRLAGNTGELFF
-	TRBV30	CAWKGGGTEAFF
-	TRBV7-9	CASSLTGGRDQPQHF
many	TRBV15	CATSRDRGGPYGYTF
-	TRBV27	CASGDRANEKLFF
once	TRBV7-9	CASSSTGAYEETQYF
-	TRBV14	CASSQSTGLWGGEKLFF
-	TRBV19	CASSRTVYQETQYF
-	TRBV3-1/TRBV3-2	CASSPPLARKWNEQFF
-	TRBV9	CASSVGRGWSSYEQYF
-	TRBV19	CASTTGQLNQPQHF
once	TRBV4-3	CASSRTRVGGGDTQYF
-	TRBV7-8	CASSSPTSGGPTSTDTQYF
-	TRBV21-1	CASSRTGSYEQYF
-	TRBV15	CATSRWGGGTDTEAFF
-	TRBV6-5	CASSWGGRAANYGYTF
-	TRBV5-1	CASSLRLAGNYEQYF
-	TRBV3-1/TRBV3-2	CASSQTGTVYGYTF
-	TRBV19	CASGKDRGNTGELFF
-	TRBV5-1	CASSLDRGKWLEAFF
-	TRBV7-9	CASSLGGQGSTYGYTF
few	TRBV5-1	CASSLMSGDNEKLFF
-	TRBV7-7	CASSLAGTSGGAPPEQFF
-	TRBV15	CATSRGGGETQYF
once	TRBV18	CASSPQIQTGNYGYTF
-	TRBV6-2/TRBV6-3	CASSPRGTSENYGYTF
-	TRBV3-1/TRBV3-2	CASSQDNRRFNSPLHF
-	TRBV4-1	CASSQDEGGTEAFF
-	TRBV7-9	CASSPVGQQSEAFF
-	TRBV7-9	CASTPEWSPRAFF
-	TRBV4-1	CASSQGRVGSRYGYTF
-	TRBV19	CASSQSRGSYEQYF
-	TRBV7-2	CASSFRVEYEQYF
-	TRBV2	CASSGRVYNSPLHF